This TCR beta chain was identified in a study of early T cells in non-severe SARS-CoV-2 infection. On the study more broadly: Chains from this unsorted whole-blood bulk RNA could not be paired.

This CDR3 comprises 13 residues. V lost 4 bases, J lost 4 bases, and 11 bases lay in between. Per germline, CDR1 MNHEY and CDR2 SVGAGI. Study conclusions and caveats: CD4 and private specificities were missed by VDJdb matching, which favored anti-spike CD8 responses.

Individual cDNA molecules were tagged with unique molecular identifiers, the study reported. MiXCR, run by TCRdb on the 5' RACE reads, gives a single entry per CDR3 protein. Among about 60,000 distinct CDR3 sequences listed, over 10% were seen once. Points on this clonotype: Its target is unknown.

This chain joins TRBV6-5 and TRBJ2-7; D might be TRBD1 or TRBD2, each matching 7 bases. This receptor was obtained from an adult who was a healthcare worker with PCR-confirmed SARS-CoV-2 infection or an uninfected control (not recorded which). What was sequenced was whole blood. In DNA, the CDR3 is TGTGCCAGCAGTTTCAGGGGGGGGTACGAGCAGTACTTC. Amino acids: CASSFRGGYEQYF.